The clone carrying this T cell receptor beta chain turned up a few times. Peripheral blood genomic DNA, not sorted cells or RNA, was the template. Per the germline V gene, CDR1 is LGHNA and CDR2 is YSLEER. The germline V and J ends were trimmed by 4 bases and 6 bases, with 11 bases remaining between them. There are 13 residues in the CDR3. The data were obtained in a study of T cell repertoires in aging, cancer and after chemotherapy. A mixed TRB-A/B primer pool amplified rearranged TRB by multiplex touch-down PCR. TCRdb analysed the multiplex PCR reads with MiXCR anew, one entry per CDR3 protein. The sample includes around 13,000 distinct CDR3 sequences, roughly a quarter of them seen just once.

The sequencing sample was made of blood. This sequence joins TRBV4-3 and TRBJ2-3; a possible D gene is TRBD2 (6 bases). This TCR was recovered from a human donor with a blood cancer. The CDR3 region is CASSPGGRDTQYF. CDR3 nucleotides: TGCGCCAGCAGCCCTGGGGGGAGGGATACGCAGTATTTT.